This paragraph covers one T cell receptor (beta chain) sequence. Its antigen is not known. Primers included in the PCR were 60 Vbeta and 13 Jbeta primers. The method was immunoSEQ multiplex PCR; TCRdb's version includes in-frame clones alone and lacks a portion of them. In the table there are about 72,000 clones, approximately 78% of which are singletons. Trimming took 6 bases from V and 6 from J, leaving 18 bases between them. Germline CDR1 is SGHRS and CDR2 is YFSETQ. There are 14 residues in the CDR3. This cohort consisted of healthy bone marrow donors. These data belong to a study of cytomegalovirus exposure and HLA in healthy donors. Study observations and caveats: In vitro, a few CMV-associated chains proved specific for CMV antigens. In a later analysis, common viral pathogens appeared linked to several of the most significant clusters. The authors considered a cluster of highly shared sequence variants likely to be a sequencing artifact.

The V call is TRBV5-1, the J call TRBJ1-1, with a weak D call TRBD1 (5 bases). The specimen sequenced was PBMCs. This receptor was obtained from a man aged 18 to 30 in good health and CMV-seronegative. For the CDR3, the DNA is TGCGCCAGCACCCTGGGGGACGCGGGGGCTGAAGCTTTCTTT. It codes for CASTLGDAGAEAFF.